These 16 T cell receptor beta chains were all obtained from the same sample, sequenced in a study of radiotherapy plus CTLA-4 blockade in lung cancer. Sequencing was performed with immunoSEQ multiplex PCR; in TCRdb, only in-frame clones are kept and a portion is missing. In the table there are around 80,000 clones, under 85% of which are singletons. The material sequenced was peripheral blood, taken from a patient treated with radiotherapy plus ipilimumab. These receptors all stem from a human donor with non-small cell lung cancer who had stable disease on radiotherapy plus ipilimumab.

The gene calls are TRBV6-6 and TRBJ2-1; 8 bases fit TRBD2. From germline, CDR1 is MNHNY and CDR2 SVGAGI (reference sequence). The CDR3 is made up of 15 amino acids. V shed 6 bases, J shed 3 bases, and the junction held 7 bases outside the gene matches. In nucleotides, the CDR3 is TGTGCCAGCAGCACTCAGCGGGAGCACTACAATGAGCAGTTCTTC. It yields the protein CASSTQREHYNEQFF.

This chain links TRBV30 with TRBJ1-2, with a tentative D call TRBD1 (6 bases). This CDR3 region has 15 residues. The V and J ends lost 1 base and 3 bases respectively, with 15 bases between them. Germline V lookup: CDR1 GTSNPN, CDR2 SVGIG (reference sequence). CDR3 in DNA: TGTGCCTGGAGTGCGCCACAGGGAGGTTACTATGGCTACACCTTC. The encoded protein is CAWSAPQGGYYGYTF.

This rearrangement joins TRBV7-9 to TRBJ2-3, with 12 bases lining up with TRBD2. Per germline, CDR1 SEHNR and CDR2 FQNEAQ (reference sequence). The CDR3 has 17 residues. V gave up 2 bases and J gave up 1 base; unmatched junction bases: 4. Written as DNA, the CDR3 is TGTGCCAGCAGCTTACTAGCGGGGGGGCGAGGCACAGATACGCAGTATTTT. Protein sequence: CASSLLAGGRGTDTQYF.

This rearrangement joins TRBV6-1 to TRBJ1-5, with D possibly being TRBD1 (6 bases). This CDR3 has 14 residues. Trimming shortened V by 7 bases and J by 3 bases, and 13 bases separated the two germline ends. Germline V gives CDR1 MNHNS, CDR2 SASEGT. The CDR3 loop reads CASTPRGINQPQHF. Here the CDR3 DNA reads TGTGCCAGCACCCCGAGGGGGATCAATCAGCCCCAGCATTTT.

CDR3 nucleotides: TGTGCCAGCAGCCAAGGGACTACGGGGGCCGGCACAGATACGCAGTATTTT. It yields the protein CASSQGTTGAGTDTQYF. The chain has TRBV5-6 and TRBJ2-3; tentatively, D is TRBD2 (7 bases). The CDR3 sequence is 17 residues long. Germline CDR1 is SGHDT and CDR2 is YYEEEE. Trimming took off 4 bases at V and 1 base at J, with 19 bases between the two ends. The full variable domain, completed using reference TRBV5-6 and TRBJ2-3, is DAGVTQSPTHLIKTRGQQVTLRCSPKSGHDTVSWYQQALGQGPQFIFQYYEEEERQRGNFPDRFSGHQFPNYSSELNVNALLLGDSALYLCASSQGTTGAGTDTQYFGPGTRLTVL.

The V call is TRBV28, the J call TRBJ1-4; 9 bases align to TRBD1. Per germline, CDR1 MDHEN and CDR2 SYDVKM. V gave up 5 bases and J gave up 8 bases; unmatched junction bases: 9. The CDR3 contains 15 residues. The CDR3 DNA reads TGTGCCAGCAGTCTAGTAGGGACAGGGCCAGAAAAACTGTTTTTT. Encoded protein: CASSLVGTGPEKLFF.

For the CDR3, the DNA is TGCGCCACCGGGGGGGACACCGGGGAGCTGTTTTTT. The encoded protein is CATGGDTGELFF. This chain uses TRBV10-1 with TRBJ2-2; 8 nucleotides line up with TRBD2. Per the germline V gene, CDR1 is WNHNN and CDR2 is SYGVQD (reference sequence). Trimming removed 10 bases from V and 3 bases from J; junction bases left unmatched: 1. There are 12 residues in the CDR3.

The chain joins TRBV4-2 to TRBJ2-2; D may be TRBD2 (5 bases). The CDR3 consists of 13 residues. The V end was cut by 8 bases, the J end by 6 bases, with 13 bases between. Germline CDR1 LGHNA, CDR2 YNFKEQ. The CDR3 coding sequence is TGTGCCAGCGAGCCGCCGGGGTCCGGGGAGCTGTTTTTT. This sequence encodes CASEPPGSGELFF.

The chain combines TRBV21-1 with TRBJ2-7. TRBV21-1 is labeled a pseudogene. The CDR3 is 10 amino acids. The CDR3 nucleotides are TGTGCCAGCGGGACGGGAGAGCAGTACTTC. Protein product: CASGTGEQYF.

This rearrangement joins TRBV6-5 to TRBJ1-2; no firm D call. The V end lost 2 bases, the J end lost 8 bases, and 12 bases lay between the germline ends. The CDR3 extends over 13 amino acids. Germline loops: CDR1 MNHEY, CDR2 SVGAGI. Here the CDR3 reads CASSYGIGRGYTF. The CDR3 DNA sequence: TGTGCCAGCAGTTACGGTATAGGAAGGGGCTACACCTTC.

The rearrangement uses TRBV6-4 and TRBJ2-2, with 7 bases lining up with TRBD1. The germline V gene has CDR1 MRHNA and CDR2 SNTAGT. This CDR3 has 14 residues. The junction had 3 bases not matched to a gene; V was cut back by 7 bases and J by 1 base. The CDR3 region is CASKGTENTGELFF. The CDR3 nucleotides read TGTGCCAGCAAAGGGACAGAGAACACCGGGGAGCTGTTTTTT.

The CDR3 protein is CASRTTGRDSPLHF. The CDR3 DNA reads TGTGCCAGTAGGACGACAGGGAGGGATTCACCCCTCCACTTT. This chain joins TRBV19 and TRBJ1-6; 7 nucleotides agree with TRBD1. The CDR3 totals 14 residues. Trimming cost V 6 bases and J 8 bases; bases outside gene matches: 7. Germline loops: CDR1 LNHDA, CDR2 SQIVND (reference sequence).

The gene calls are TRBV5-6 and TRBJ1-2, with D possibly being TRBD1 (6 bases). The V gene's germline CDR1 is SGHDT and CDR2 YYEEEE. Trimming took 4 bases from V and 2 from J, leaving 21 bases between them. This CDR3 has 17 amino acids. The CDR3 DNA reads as TGTGCCAGCAGCGGCCCATTAGGAGGGACAACGAACTATGGCTACACCTTC. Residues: CASSGPLGGTTNYGYTF.

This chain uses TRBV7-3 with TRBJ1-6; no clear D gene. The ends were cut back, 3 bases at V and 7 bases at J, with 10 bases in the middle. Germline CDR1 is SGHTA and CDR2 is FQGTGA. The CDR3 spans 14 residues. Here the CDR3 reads CASSFGLANSPLHF. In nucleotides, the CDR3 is TGTGCCAGCAGCTTTGGCCTGGCGAATTCACCCCTCCACTTT.

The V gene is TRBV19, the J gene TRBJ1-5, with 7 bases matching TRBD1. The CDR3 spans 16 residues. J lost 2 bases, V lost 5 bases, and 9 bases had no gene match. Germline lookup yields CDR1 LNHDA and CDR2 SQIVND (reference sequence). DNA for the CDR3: TGTGCCAGTAGTGGGGACAGCCGAGGTGGCAATCAGCCCCAGCATTTT. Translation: CASSGDSRGGNQPQHF.

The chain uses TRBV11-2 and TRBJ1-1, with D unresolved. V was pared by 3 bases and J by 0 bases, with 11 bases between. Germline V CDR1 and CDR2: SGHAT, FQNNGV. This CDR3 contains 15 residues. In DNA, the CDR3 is TGTGCCAGCAGCTTTCTTGCCGGCATGAACACTGAAGCTTTCTTT. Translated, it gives CASSFLAGMNTEAFF. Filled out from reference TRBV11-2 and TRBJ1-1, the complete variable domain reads EAGVAQSPRYKIIEKRQSVAFWCNPISGHATLYWYQQILGQGPKLLIQFQNNGVVDDSQLPKDRFSAERLKGVDSTLKIQPAKLEDSAVYLCASSFLAGMNTEAFFGQGTRLTVV.